What follows are 25 T cell receptor beta chains derived from one specimen sequenced in a study of siplizumab effects on memory and regulatory T cells. This table comes from immunoSEQ multiplex PCR, and its TCRdb copy is limited to in-frame clones, with some not included. The profile shows 100,000 or so clones, approximately 90% of them singletons. The sequenced sample was Tregs sorted from blood. The source of these receptors is a human donor in good health.

V and J are TRBV18 and TRBJ2-1; 10 positions match TRBD2. The CDR3 spans 15 residues. The junction had 6 bases not matched to a gene; V was cut back by 2 bases and J by 8 bases. Germline values: CDR1 KGHSH, CDR2 LQKENI. CDR3 protein: CASSPYSLAGDEQFF. CDR3 coding DNA: TGTGCCAGCTCACCATATAGCCTAGCGGGAGATGAGCAGTTCTTC.

The chain joins TRBV6-5 to TRBJ2-4; D possibly corresponds to TRBD1 (6 bases). There are 14 residues in the CDR3. Germline V gives CDR1 MNHEY, CDR2 SVGAGI. V shed 6 bases and J shed 6 bases, with 15 bases lying between them. The CDR3 nucleotides read TGTGCCAGCAGGCAACCGGGACAAACAAACATTCAGTACTTC. Residues: CASRQPGQTNIQYF.

The rearrangement joins TRBV6-6 to TRBJ1-2, with TRBD1 matching 8 bases. Germline lookup yields CDR1 MNHNY and CDR2 SVGAGI (reference sequence). The CDR3 is made up of 14 amino acids. V dropped 6 bases and J dropped 4; count of bases not matched to a gene: 7. The CDR3: CASRQTTGVYGYTF. The DNA for the CDR3 is TGTGCCAGCAGGCAAACGACAGGGGTCTATGGCTACACCTTC.

The genes are TRBV29-1 and TRBJ2-4; no definite D call. Trimming shortened V by 3 bases and J by 8 bases, and 14 bases separated the two germline ends. CDR1 and CDR2 (germline): SQVTM, ANQGSEA. The CDR3 has 13 amino acids. The chain's CDR3 is CSVEEPPVDIQYF. The CDR3 nucleotides read TGCAGCGTTGAGGAGCCCCCCGTTGACATTCAGTACTTC.

CDR3 sequence (DNA): TGTGCCACCAGCTCTCCGGAAAGGGGTAGACAGCCCCAGCATTTT. Its translation is CATSSPERGRQPQHF. The V gene is TRBV15, the J gene TRBJ1-5; perhaps TRBD1 as D (5 bases). The V end was cut by 5 bases, the J end by 7 bases, with 18 bases between. Looked up from germline, CDR1 is LNHNV and CDR2 is YYDKDF (reference sequence). CDR3 length equals 15 residues. The complete variable domain, with remaining parts taken from reference TRBV15 and TRBJ1-5, reads DAMVIQNPRYQVTQFGKPVTLSCSQTLNHNVMYWYQQKSSQAPKLLFHYYDKDFNNEADTPDNFQSRRPNTSFCFLDIRSPGLGDTAMYLCATSSPERGRQPQHFGDGTRLSIL.

About this clone: The sample has other DNA sequences that encode this CDR3 too. The chain joins TRBV7-9 to TRBJ2-1; 7 nucleotides line up with TRBD2. CDR1 and CDR2 (germline): SEHNR, FQNEAQ (reference sequence). J lost 7 bases, V lost 0 bases, and 0 bases had no gene match. This CDR3 is 13 amino acids long. The CDR3 region is CASSLAGGNEQFF. The CDR3 DNA is TGTGCCAGCAGCTTAGCGGGAGGGAATGAGCAGTTCTTC.

This clone turned up a few times. V gene TRBV28 combines with J gene TRBJ1-5; 7 bases line up with TRBD1. Germline V CDR1 and CDR2: MDHEN, SYDVKM. The CDR3 sequence is 17 residues long. V shed 3 bases, J shed 4 bases, and the junction held 12 bases outside the gene matches. In DNA, the CDR3 is TGTGCCAGCAGTTTGCCTCGACAGGGATTATGGAATCAGCCCCAGCATTTT. Amino acids: CASSLPRQGLWNQPQHF. Full variable domain (rest looked up from reference TRBV28 and TRBJ1-5): DVKVTQSSRYLVKRTGEKVFLECVQDMDHENMFWYRQDPGLGLRLIYFSYDVKMKEKGDIPEGYSVSREKKERFSLILESASTNQTSMYLCASSLPRQGLWNQPQHFGDGTRLSIL.

The CDR3 region is CASSVSTPQTAKASTDTQYF. The CDR3 nucleotides read TGTGCCAGCAGCGTATCCACCCCCCAGACAGCCAAAGCTAGCACAGATACGCAGTATTTT. The gene calls are TRBV9 and TRBJ2-3, with D possibly TRBD1 on 5 matching bases. The CDR3 consists of 20 residues. The germline CDR1 and CDR2 sequences are SGDLS and YYNGEE. Trimming removed 1 base at V and 0 bases at J, with 24 bases between.

The rearrangement joins TRBV6-6 to TRBJ2-7, with D perhaps matching TRBD1 (6 bases). V was clipped by 4 bases and J by 12 bases, with 19 bases between them. The CDR3 loop spans 13 amino acids. Germline values: CDR1 MNHNY, CDR2 SVGAGI (reference sequence). CDR3 DNA: TGTGCCAGCAGTTCCAACCGGGACACCAAACCGTACTTC. This sequence encodes CASSSNRDTKPYF.

The V gene is TRBV5-4, the J gene TRBJ2-1, with D perhaps being TRBD1 or TRBD2 (6 bases each). Germline CDR1 is SGHNT and CDR2 is YYREEE (reference sequence). Trimming stripped 4 bases from V and 7 bases from J, with 21 bases between. This CDR3 comprises 16 residues. CDR3 region: CASSPQTGEGGNEQFF. The CDR3 DNA is TGTGCCAGCAGCCCCCAGACAGGCGAGGGGGGTAATGAGCAGTTCTTC.

The V gene is TRBV19, the J gene TRBJ1-4; TRBD1 aligns across 7 bases. Trimming took 10 bases from V and 5 from J; bases not matched to a gene: 7. CDR1 LNHDA and CDR2 SQIVND come from the germline V gene (reference sequence). The CDR3 is 13 residues long. DNA for the CDR3: TGTGCCACAACAGGGGAGGCGAATGAAAAACTGTTTTTT. As protein: CATTGEANEKLFF.

The rearrangement uses TRBV4-2 and TRBJ2-3; 9 bases line up with TRBD2. The CDR3 contains 18 residues. The trim removed 1 base at V and 1 base at J, leaving 9 bases unmatched. The germline V gene encodes CDR1 LGHNA and CDR2 YNFKEQ. DNA of the CDR3: TGTGCCAGCAGCCAAGTCTCCTTTAGCGGGAGTGGCACAGATACGCAGTATTTT. Translation: CASSQVSFSGSGTDTQYF.

The V call is TRBV2, the J call TRBJ2-5; D may be TRBD1 or TRBD2 (6 bases each). The V gene's germline CDR1 is SNHLY and CDR2 FYNNEI. The ends were cut back, 6 bases at V and 5 bases at J, with 13 bases in the middle. The CDR3 has 13 residues. The CDR3 bases are TGTGCCAGCAGGGGGGGCGAGTGGGAGACCCAGTACTTC. It codes for CASRGGEWETQYF.

The chain is built from TRBV25-1 and TRBJ1-1; 8 nucleotides line up with TRBD1. This CDR3 is built from 14 residues. Unmatched junction bases numbered 5, after V lost 3 bases and J lost 5 bases. Looked up from germline, CDR1 is MGHDK and CDR2 is SYGVNS. CDR3 in DNA: TGTGCCAGCAGTGAGTCAGGGGGCATTACTGAAGCTTTCTTT. Its protein product is CASSESGGITEAFF.

V usage is TRBV2 and J usage is TRBJ2-7; 10 nucleotides match TRBD2. There are 18 residues in the CDR3. The junction had 19 bases not matched to a gene; V was cut back by 5 bases and J by 6 bases. From germline, CDR1 is SNHLY and CDR2 FYNNEI. The CDR3 DNA reads TGTGCCAGCAGTAAAGGAACTAGCGGGACGACCCTTGTGTTCGAGCAGTACTTC. Its protein product is CASSKGTSGTTLVFEQYF.

This sequence joins TRBV10-1 and TRBJ2-3; 7 nucleotides agree with TRBD2. From germline, CDR1 is WNHNN and CDR2 SYGVQD (reference sequence). The V segment lost 3 bases and the J segment 3 bases; nucleotides outside the gene matches: 12. The CDR3 has 17 amino acids. CDR3 region: CASSDLGLAERTDTQYF. Written as DNA, the CDR3 is TGCGCCAGCAGTGACCTGGGGCTAGCGGAGAGGACAGATACGCAGTATTTT.

The rearrangement joins TRBV6-5 to TRBJ2-2; 10 positions agree with TRBD2. V was pared by 2 bases and J by 5 bases, with 2 bases of the junction left unmatched. The CDR3 runs to 15 residues. Germline V gene lookup returns CDR1 MNHEY and CDR2 SVGAGI. The CDR3 sequence: CASSYRLAGTGELFF. As DNA, the CDR3 is TGTGCCAGCAGTTACCGACTAGCGGGTACCGGGGAGCTGTTTTTT.

This clone appeared once. The chain uses TRBV5-1 and TRBJ2-3; D gene uncertain. The ends were cut back, 5 bases at V and 2 bases at J, with 12 bases in the middle. The CDR3 is made up of 14 amino acids. Looked up from germline, CDR1 is SGHRS and CDR2 is YFSETQ. Written as DNA, the CDR3 is TGCGCCAGCAGGGCCGTCGCAGCCACAGATACGCAGTATTTT. Translated: CASRAVAATDTQYF.

The V and J genes are TRBV6-4 and TRBJ2-7; the D is unclear. The V end was cut by 8 bases, the J end by 3 bases, with 20 bases between. Germline V lookup: CDR1 MRHNA, CDR2 SNTAGT. The CDR3 consists of 15 residues. Here the CDR3 DNA reads TGTGCCAGCGGCCGTCCCACTCCCACAGACTACGAGCAGTACTTC. It translates to CASGRPTPTDYEQYF.

The CDR3 coding sequence is TGTGCCAGCAGCTTGATAAGTCGGGAGCAGTACTTC. Translation gives CASSLISREQYF. V is TRBV5-5 and J is TRBJ2-7; D ambiguous. V was pared by 1 base and J by 7 bases, with 9 bases between. Germline V CDR1 and CDR2: SGHKS, YYEKEE (reference sequence). This CDR3 contains 12 residues.

This clone was counted once. The chain recombines TRBV18 with TRBJ1-1; no clear D. Trimming removed 2 bases at V and 0 bases at J, with 13 bases between. Germline CDR1 reads KGHSH; CDR2 reads LQKENI. CDR3 size: 16 residues. The CDR3 region is CASSPGSVRMNTEAFF. The CDR3, as DNA: TGTGCCAGCTCACCAGGGTCGGTCAGAATGAACACTGAAGCTTTCTTT.

CDR3 coding DNA: TGTGCCAGCAGCTCCATCCGGGACGCCGCCAGGGGGGCCAACGTCCTGACTTTC. It codes for CASSSIRDAARGANVLTF. V is TRBV7-6 and J is TRBJ2-6; possibly TRBD1 or TRBD2 for D (5 bases each). The V gene's germline CDR1 is SGHVS and CDR2 FNYEAQ. V lost 4 bases to trimming and J lost 4 bases, with 20 bases between them. There are 18 residues in the CDR3. Together with reference TRBV7-6 and TRBJ2-6, the CDR3 gives the full variable domain: GAGVSQSPRYKVTKRGQDVALRCDPISGHVSLYWYRQALGQGPEFLTYFNYEAQQDKSGLPNDRFSAERPEGSISTLTIQRTEQRDSAMYRCASSSIRDAARGANVLTFGAGSRLTVL.

The V call is TRBV11-1, the J call TRBJ2-5, with D hard to call. V was pared by 5 bases and J by 2 bases, with 9 bases between. The CDR3 has 13 amino acids. Per the germline V gene, CDR1 is SGHAT and CDR2 is FQDESV (reference sequence). The CDR3 reads CASSGTAQETQYF. CDR3 nucleotides: TGTGCCAGCAGCGGTACGGCTCAAGAGACCCAGTACTTC.

The chain couples TRBV28 to TRBJ2-3, with TRBD2 as a possible D gene (6 bases). This CDR3 comprises 16 residues. Germline CDR1 reads MDHEN; CDR2 reads SYDVKM. The V end lost 4 bases, the J end lost 6 bases, and 20 bases lay between the germline ends. Here the CDR3 reads CASSSPTASVGDTQYF. The CDR3 nucleotides are TGTGCCAGCAGTTCCCCCACCGCTAGCGTTGGGGATACGCAGTATTTT.

The V and J genes are TRBV27 and TRBJ2-7; tentative D call: TRBD1 (6 bases). V dropped 0 bases and J dropped 3 bases, with 9 bases sitting between them. Germline values: CDR1 MNHEY, CDR2 SMNVEV (reference sequence). The CDR3 runs 14 residues. CDR3 sequence: CASSLSGTNYEQYF. The CDR3 region has the DNA TGTGCCAGCAGTTTATCCGGGACAAACTACGAGCAGTACTTC.